This TCR beta chain is drawn from a study of blood T cell repertoires in COVID-19. The method was immunoSEQ multiplex PCR; TCRdb's version includes in-frame clones alone and lacks a portion of them. The table shows over 200,000 clones, with around nine tenths occurring only once. The CDR3 runs 15 residues. Trimming at V came to 4 bases and at J to 0 bases, leaving 7 bases not matched to a gene. Per germline, CDR1 SGDLS and CDR2 YYNGEE. The chain carries TRBV9 and TRBJ2-7, with 7 bases identical to TRBD1. The specimen was peripheral blood. The source of this sequence is a woman in her fifties or sixties with acute or convalescent COVID-19. The CDR3 protein is CASSFRTGYSYEQYF. CDR3 nucleotides: TGTGCCAGCAGCTTTCGGACAGGATACTCCTACGAGCAGTACTTC.